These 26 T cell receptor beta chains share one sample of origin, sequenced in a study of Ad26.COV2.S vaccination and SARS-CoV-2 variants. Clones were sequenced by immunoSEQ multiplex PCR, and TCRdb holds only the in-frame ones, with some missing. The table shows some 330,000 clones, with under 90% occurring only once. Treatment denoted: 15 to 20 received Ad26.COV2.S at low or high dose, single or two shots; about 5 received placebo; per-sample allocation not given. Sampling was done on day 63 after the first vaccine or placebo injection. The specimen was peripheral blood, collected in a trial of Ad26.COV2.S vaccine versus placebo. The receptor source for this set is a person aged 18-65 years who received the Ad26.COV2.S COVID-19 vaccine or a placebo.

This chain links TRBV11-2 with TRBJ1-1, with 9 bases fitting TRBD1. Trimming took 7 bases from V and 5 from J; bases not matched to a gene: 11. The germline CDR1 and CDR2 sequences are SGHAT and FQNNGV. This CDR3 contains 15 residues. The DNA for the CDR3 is TGTGCCAGCACCGACTGGGACAGGGAAGGAACTGAAGCTTTCTTT. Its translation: CASTDWDREGTEAFF.

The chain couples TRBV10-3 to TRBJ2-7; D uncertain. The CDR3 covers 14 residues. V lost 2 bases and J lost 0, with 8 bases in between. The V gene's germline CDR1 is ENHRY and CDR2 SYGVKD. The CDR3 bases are TGTGCCATCAGTGAGGGGAAGAGCTCCTACGAGCAGTACTTC. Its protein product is CAISEGKSSYEQYF.

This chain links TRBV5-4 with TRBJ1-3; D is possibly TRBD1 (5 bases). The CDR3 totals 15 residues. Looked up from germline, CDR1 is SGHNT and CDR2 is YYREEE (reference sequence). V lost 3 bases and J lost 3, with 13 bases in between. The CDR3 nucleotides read TGTGCCAGCAGCTCCATGGGGGACGGTGGAAACACCATATATTTT. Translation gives CASSSMGDGGNTIYF.

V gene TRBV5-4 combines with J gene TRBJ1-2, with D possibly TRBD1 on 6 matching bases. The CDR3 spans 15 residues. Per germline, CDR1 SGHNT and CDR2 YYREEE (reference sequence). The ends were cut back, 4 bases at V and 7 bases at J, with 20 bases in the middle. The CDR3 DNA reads TGTGCCAGCAGCGGAAAACAGGGCGACGGTTTTGGCTACACCTTC. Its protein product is CASSGKQGDGFGYTF.

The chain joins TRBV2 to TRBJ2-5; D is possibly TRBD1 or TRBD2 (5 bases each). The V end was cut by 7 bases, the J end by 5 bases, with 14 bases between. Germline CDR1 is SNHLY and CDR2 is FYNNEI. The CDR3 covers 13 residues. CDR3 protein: CASIGRDSETQYF. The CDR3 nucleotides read TGTGCCAGCATAGGGAGAGACAGTGAGACCCAGTACTTC.

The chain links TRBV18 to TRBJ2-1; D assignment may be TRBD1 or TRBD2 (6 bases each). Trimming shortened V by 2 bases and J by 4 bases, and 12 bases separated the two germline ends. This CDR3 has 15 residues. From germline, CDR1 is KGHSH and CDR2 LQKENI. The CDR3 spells CASSPGRGPYNEQFF. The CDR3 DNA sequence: TGTGCCAGCTCACCAGGCCGGGGGCCTTACAATGAGCAGTTCTTC.

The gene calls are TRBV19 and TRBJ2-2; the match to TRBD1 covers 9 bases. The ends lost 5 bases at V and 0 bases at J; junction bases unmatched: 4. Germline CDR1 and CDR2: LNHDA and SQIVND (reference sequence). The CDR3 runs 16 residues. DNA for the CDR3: TGTGCCAGTAGTCCGCGGACAGGGGCGAACACCGGGGAGCTGTTTTTT. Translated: CASSPRTGANTGELFF. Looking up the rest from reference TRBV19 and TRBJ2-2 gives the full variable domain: DGGITQSPKYLFRKEGQNVTLSCEQNLNHDAMYWYRQDPGQGLRLIYYSQIVNDFQKGDIAEGYSVSREKKESFPLTVTSAQKNPTAFYLCASSPRTGANTGELFFGEGSRLTVL.

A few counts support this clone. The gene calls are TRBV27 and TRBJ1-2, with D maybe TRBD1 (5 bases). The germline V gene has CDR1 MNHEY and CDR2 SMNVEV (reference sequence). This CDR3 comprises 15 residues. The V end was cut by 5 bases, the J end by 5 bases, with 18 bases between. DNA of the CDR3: TGTGCCAGCAGTCGTGCCGGGACGGTGACTTATGGCTACACCTTC. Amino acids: CASSRAGTVTYGYTF.

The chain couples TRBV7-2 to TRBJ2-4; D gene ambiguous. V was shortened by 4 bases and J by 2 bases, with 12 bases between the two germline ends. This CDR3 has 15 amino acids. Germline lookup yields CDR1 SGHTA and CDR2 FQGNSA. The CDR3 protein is CASSWAQPPKNIQYF. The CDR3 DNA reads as TGTGCCAGCAGCTGGGCCCAGCCCCCCAAAAACATTCAGTACTTC.

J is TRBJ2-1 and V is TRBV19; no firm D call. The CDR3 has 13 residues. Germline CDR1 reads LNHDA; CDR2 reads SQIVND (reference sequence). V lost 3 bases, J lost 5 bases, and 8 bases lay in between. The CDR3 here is CASSIAIHNEQFF. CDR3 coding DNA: TGTGCCAGTAGTATCGCGATCCACAATGAGCAGTTCTTC.

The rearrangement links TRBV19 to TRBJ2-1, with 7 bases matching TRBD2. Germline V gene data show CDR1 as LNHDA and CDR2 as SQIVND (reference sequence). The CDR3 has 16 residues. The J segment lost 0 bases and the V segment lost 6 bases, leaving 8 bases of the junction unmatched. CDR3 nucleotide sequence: TGTGCCAGTAGCCGAAACGGCGGGAGCTCCTACAATGAGCAGTTCTTC. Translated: CASSRNGGSSYNEQFF.

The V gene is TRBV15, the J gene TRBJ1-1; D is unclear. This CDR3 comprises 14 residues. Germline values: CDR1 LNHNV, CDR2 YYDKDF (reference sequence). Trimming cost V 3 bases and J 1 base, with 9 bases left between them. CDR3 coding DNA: TGTGCCACCAGCAGCCTGACGGAGAACACTGAAGCTTTCTTT. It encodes CATSSLTENTEAFF.

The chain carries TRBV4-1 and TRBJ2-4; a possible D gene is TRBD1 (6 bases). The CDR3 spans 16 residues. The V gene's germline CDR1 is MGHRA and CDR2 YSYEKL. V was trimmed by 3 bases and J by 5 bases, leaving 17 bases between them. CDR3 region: CASSHSNRDNQNIQYF. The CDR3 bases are TGCGCCAGCAGCCACTCGAACCGGGACAATCAAAACATTCAGTACTTC.

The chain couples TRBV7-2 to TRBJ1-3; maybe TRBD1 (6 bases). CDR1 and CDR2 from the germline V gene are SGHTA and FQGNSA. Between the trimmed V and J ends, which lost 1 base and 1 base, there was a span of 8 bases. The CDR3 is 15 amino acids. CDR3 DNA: TGTGCCAGCAGCTTAGGAAGGGGGTCTGGAAACACCATATATTTT. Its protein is CASSLGRGSGNTIYF.

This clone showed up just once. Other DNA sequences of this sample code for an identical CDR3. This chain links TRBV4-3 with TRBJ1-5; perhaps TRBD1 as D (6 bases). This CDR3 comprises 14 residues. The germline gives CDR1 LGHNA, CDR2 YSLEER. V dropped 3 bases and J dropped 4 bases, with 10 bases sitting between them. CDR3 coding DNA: TGCGCCAGCAGCCAGGAAAGGGGGAATCAGCCCCAGCATTTT. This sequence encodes CASSQERGNQPQHF.

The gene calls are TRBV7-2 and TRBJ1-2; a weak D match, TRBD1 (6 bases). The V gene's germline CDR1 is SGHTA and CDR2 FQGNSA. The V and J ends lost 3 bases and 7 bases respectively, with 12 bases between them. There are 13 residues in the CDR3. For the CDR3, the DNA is TGTGCCAGCAGCTTTAGGGGGGCCCTTGGCTACACCTTC. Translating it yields CASSFRGALGYTF.

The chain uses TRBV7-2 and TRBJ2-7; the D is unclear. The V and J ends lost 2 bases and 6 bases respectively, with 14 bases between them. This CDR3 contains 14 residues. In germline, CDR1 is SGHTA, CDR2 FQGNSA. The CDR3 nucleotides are TGTGCCAGCAGCTTACCTCTAAGTATCCGCGAGCAGTACTTC. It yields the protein CASSLPLSIREQYF.

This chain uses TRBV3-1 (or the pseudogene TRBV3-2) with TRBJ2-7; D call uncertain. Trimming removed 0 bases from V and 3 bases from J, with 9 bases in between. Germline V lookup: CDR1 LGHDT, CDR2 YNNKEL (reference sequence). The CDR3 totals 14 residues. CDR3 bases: TGTGCCAGCAGCCAAGATCCCTCCAGCTACGAGCAGTACGTC. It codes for CASSQDPSSYEQYV.

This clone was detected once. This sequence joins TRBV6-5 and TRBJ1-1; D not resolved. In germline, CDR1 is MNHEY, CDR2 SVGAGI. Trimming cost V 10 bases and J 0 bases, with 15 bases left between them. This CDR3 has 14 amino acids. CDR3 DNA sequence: TGTGCCACCACATCCGAACTTCTGAACACTGAAGCTTTCTTT. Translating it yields CATTSELLNTEAFF.

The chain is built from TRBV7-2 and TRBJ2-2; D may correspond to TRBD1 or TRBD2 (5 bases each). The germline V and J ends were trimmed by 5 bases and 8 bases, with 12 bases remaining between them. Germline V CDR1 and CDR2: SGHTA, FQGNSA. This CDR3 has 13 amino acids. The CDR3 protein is CASSPEWGGELFF. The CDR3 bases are TGTGCCAGCAGCCCAGAGTGGGGGGGGGAGCTGTTTTTT.

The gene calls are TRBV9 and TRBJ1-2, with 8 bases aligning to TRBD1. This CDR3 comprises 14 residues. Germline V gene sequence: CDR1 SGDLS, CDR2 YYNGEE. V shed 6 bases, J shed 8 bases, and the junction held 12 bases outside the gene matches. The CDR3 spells CASTETGADLGYTF. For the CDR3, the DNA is TGTGCCAGCACCGAGACAGGGGCGGACCTCGGCTACACCTTC. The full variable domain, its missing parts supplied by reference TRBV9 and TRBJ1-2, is DSGVTQTPKHLITATGQRVTLRCSPRSGDLSVYWYQQSLDQGLQFLIQYYNGEERAKGNILERFSAQQFPDLHSELNLSSLELGDSALYFCASTETGADLGYTFGSGTRLTVV.

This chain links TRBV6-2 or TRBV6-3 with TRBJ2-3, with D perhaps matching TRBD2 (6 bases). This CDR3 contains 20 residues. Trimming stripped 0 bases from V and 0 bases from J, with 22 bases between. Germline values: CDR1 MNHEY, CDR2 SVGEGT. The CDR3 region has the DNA TGTGCCAGCAGTTACTCGATCTGGGGGGAGTGGCCTTCTAGCACAGATACGCAGTATTTT. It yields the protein CASSYSIWGEWPSSTDTQYF.

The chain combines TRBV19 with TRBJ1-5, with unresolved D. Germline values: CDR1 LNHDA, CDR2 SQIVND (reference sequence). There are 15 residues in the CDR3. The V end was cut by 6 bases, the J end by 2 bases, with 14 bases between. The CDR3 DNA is TGTGCCAGTAGATCCGAGGATTTCGGCAATCAGCCCCAGCATTTT. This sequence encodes CASRSEDFGNQPQHF.

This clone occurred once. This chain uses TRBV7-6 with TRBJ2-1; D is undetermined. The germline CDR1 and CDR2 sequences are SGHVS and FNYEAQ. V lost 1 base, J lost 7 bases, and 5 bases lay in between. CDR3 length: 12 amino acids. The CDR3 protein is CASSLVGNEQFF. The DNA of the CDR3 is TGTGCCAGCAGCTTAGTGGGGAATGAGCAGTTCTTC.

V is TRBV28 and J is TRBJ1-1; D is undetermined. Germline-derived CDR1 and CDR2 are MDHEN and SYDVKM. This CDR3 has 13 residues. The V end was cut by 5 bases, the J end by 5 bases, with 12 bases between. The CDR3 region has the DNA TGTGCCAGCAGTCTCCTTGGGAGTACTGAAGCTTTCTTT. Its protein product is CASSLLGSTEAFF.

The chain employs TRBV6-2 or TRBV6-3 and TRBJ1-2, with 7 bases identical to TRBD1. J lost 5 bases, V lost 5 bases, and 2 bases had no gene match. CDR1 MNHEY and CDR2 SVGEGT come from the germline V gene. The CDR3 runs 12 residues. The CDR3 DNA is TGTGCCAGCAGTCGGGACAGTTATGGCTACACCTTC. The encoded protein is CASSRDSYGYTF.